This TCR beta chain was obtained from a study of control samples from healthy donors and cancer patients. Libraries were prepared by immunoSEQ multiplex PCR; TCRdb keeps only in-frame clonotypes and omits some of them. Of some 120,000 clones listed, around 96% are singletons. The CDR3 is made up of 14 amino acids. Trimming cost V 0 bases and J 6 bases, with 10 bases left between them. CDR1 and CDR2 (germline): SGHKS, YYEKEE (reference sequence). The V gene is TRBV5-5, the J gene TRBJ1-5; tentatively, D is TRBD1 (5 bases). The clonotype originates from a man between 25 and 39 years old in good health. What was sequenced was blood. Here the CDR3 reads CASSLAGEFQPQHF. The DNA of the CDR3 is TGTGCCAGCAGCTTGGCGGGGGAATTTCAGCCCCAGCATTTT.